Presented here are 22 T cell receptor beta chains from one specimen sequenced in a study of T cell repertoires in cytomegalovirus infection. Using its own MiXCR run on the reads, TCRdb lists one record per CDR3 protein. The sample carries 150,000 to 200,000 distinct CDR3 sequences, under 15% recorded once. Sequencing was done on a sample of PBMCs. The receptors derive from a human donor in good health (CMV status not recorded). Some clones in this sample may be carry-over from other donors' samples.

This clonotype was seen at least ten times. This chain joins TRBV7-2 and TRBJ2-3; TRBD2 aligns across 11 bases. Looked up from germline, CDR1 is SGHTA and CDR2 is FQGNSA. The V segment lost 2 bases and the J segment 4 bases; nucleotides outside the gene matches: 8. This CDR3 contains 17 residues. The CDR3 DNA reads TGTGCCAGCAGCTTAAATAGCGGGAGGGCCGGGGCAGATACGCAGTATTTT. Residues: CASSLNSGRAGADTQYF.

This clonotype occurred many times. The V gene is TRBV28, the J gene TRBJ2-1; 7 positions match TRBD1. Losses at the gene ends were 3 bases for V and 2 bases for J; bases not matched to a gene: 4. Germline V gene data show CDR1 as MDHEN and CDR2 as SYDVKM. The CDR3 is 15 residues long. CDR3 region: CASSLGDSPYNEQFF. Written as DNA, the CDR3 is TGTGCCAGCAGTTTGGGGGACAGCCCCTACAATGAGCAGTTCTTC.

The chain is built from TRBV11-2 and TRBJ2-1; TRBD2 agrees at 15 bases. Per germline, CDR1 SGHAT and CDR2 FQNNGV. V lost 0 bases, J lost 9 bases, and 9 bases stayed unmatched. This CDR3 is 18 amino acids long. CDR3 loop: CASSLDLRTSGRGSEQFF. DNA for the CDR3: TGTGCCAGCAGCTTAGATTTACGGACTAGCGGGAGGGGGAGTGAGCAGTTCTTC. Based on the CDR3 plus reference TRBV11-2 and TRBJ2-1, the full variable domain is EAGVAQSPRYKIIEKRQSVAFWCNPISGHATLYWYQQILGQGPKLLIQFQNNGVVDDSQLPKDRFSAERLKGVDSTLKIQPAKLEDSAVYLCASSLDLRTSGRGSEQFFGPGTRLTVL.

This clonotype was seen ten or more times. The chain recombines TRBV7-3 with TRBJ2-1; perhaps TRBD1 as D (6 bases). The V gene lost 6 bases and the J gene lost 7 bases, with 16 bases spanning the gap. The CDR3 spans 14 residues. Per the germline V gene, CDR1 is SGHTA and CDR2 is FQGTGA. The CDR3 DNA reads TGTGCCAGCAGTTCCACCCTTGGACAGAATGAGCAGTTCTTC. Its translation is CASSSTLGQNEQFF.

The chain employs TRBV3-1 and TRBJ2-1, with 13 bases identical to TRBD2. Germline CDR1 reads LGHDT; CDR2 reads YNNKEL (reference sequence). This CDR3 spans 17 amino acids. Losses at the gene ends were 0 bases for V and 5 bases for J; bases not matched to a gene: 4. The CDR3, as DNA: TGTGCCAGCAGCCAAGAGAAGGGACTAGCGGGGAACAATGAGCAGTTCTTC. It yields the protein CASSQEKGLAGNNEQFF.

In this sample, this clonotype turned up many times. This chain joins TRBV6-2 or TRBV6-3 and TRBJ2-7, with 7 nucleotides matching TRBD1. Losses at the gene ends were 6 bases for V and 2 bases for J; bases not matched to a gene: 7. Per germline, CDR1 MNHEY and CDR2 SVGEGT. The length of the CDR3 is 14 residues. CDR3 sequence reads: CASRLPGQPYEQYF. The CDR3 DNA sequence: TGTGCCAGCAGGTTACCGGGACAGCCCTACGAGCAGTACTTC.

The V and J genes are TRBV11-2 and TRBJ2-1, with 10 positions matching TRBD2. Germline trimming cut 1 base from V and 7 bases from J; bases unmatched to any gene: 10. CDR1 and CDR2 (germline): SGHAT, FQNNGV. The CDR3 covers 17 residues. CDR3 sequence reads: CASSLGVQREGQNEQFF. CDR3 sequence (DNA): TGTGCCAGCAGCTTAGGGGTCCAGCGGGAGGGCCAGAATGAGCAGTTCTTC.

The chain links TRBV5-1 to TRBJ1-1; D may be TRBD1 (5 bases). The CDR3 runs to 12 residues. CDR1 is SGHRS and CDR2 is YFSETQ in the germline V gene. V dropped 5 bases and J dropped 10 bases, with 15 bases sitting between them. The CDR3 DNA is TGCGCCAGCAGTCAGGACATTCCCCCAGCTTTCTTT. This sequence encodes CASSQDIPPAFF.

This clonotype was recorded a few times. The V call is TRBV28, the J call TRBJ2-5; 7 bases match TRBD1. V shed 5 bases, J shed 2 bases, and the junction held 5 bases outside the gene matches. Germline-derived CDR1 and CDR2 are MDHEN and SYDVKM. CDR3 length equals 14 residues. Written as DNA, the CDR3 is TGTGCCAGCAGTCTGGGACAGTTACAAGAGACCCAGTACTTC. Translation: CASSLGQLQETQYF.

This clonotype was recorded at least ten times. V and J are TRBV7-3 and TRBJ2-1, with D perhaps TRBD2 (6 bases). Trimming removed 5 bases from V and 10 bases from J, with 15 bases in between. CDR3 length: 13 amino acids. CDR1 and CDR2 (germline): SGHTA, FQGTGA. The DNA of the CDR3 is TGTGCCAGCAGCGCTCACCGGGGGAGAGAGCAGTTCTTC. Residues: CASSAHRGREQFF. Full variable domain (rest looked up from reference TRBV7-3 and TRBJ2-1): GAGVSQTPSNKVTEKGKYVELRCDPISGHTALYWYRQSLGQGPEFLIYFQGTGAADDSGLPNDRFFAVRPEGSVSTLKIQRTERGDSAVYLCASSAHRGREQFFGPGTRLTVL.

This sequence joins TRBV20-1 and TRBJ2-1; D unclear. Trimming removed 4 bases at V and 0 bases at J, with 10 bases between. The CDR3 spans 14 residues. Germline lookup yields CDR1 DFQATT and CDR2 SNEGSKA (reference sequence). The chain's CDR3 is CSATTPASYNEQFF. CDR3 bases: TGCAGTGCTACTACCCCCGCCTCCTACAATGAGCAGTTCTTC.

V gene TRBV12-3 or TRBV12-4 combines with J gene TRBJ1-5; tentative D call: TRBD1 (6 bases). CDR3 length: 16 amino acids. V lost 3 bases to trimming and J lost 7 bases, with 19 bases between them. CDR3 nucleotides: TGTGCCAGCAGTTTGCCCCTGGCAGCTCAGGGGCAGCCCCAGCATTTT. Protein product: CASSLPLAAQGQPQHF.

This clonotype was counted a few times. The chain uses TRBV27 and TRBJ2-2; D possibly corresponds to TRBD2 (6 bases). Germline V gene lookup returns CDR1 MNHEY and CDR2 SMNVEV (reference sequence). V lost 0 bases and J 6 bases, leaving 14 bases between the germline ends. The CDR3 covers 16 residues. CDR3 coding DNA: TGTGCCAGCAGTTTATCGGTCCCCGAGCGGGCCGGGGAGCTGTTTTTT. This sequence encodes CASSLSVPERAGELFF.

This clonotype was found many times. This chain connects TRBV12-5 to TRBJ2-7, with 9 bases identical to TRBD2. The junction had 7 bases not matched to a gene; V was cut back by 7 bases and J by 6 bases. The CDR3 spans 13 residues. Germline V gene sequence: CDR1 LGHNT, CDR2 FRNRAP. CDR3 coding DNA: TGTGCTAGTGCCTGGGCTAGCGGGGTCGAGCAGTACTTC. The encoded protein is CASAWASGVEQYF.

The V and J genes are TRBV7-6 and TRBJ1-2, with D tentatively TRBD1 (5 bases). V was cut by 5 bases and J by 6 bases, with 10 bases left in between. The CDR3 covers 12 residues. In germline, CDR1 is SGHVS, CDR2 FNYEAQ. The CDR3 nucleotides are TGTGCCAGCAGCCCCGACAGAGATGGCTACACCTTC. This codes for CASSPDRDGYTF.

V is TRBV29-1 and J is TRBJ2-7, with 10 bases aligning to TRBD1. With 5 bases clipped from V and 2 bases from J, the junction kept 3 bases outside the gene matches. Germline loops: CDR1 SQVTM, CDR2 ANQGSEA. The CDR3 consists of 13 residues. CDR3 DNA sequence: TGCAGCGTTTCCGGGACAGGGGCCTACGAGCAGTACTTC. This translates into CSVSGTGAYEQYF.

This clonotype was seen at least ten times. CDR3 in DNA: TGTGCCAGCAGCCCAGGGGGCGGCAATCAGCCCCAGCATTTT. It is translated as CASSPGGGNQPQHF. The rearrangement uses TRBV28 and TRBJ1-5; 8 bases map to TRBD1. The germline V gene encodes CDR1 MDHEN and CDR2 SYDVKM. Losses at the gene ends were 6 bases for V and 2 bases for J; bases not matched to a gene: 3. The CDR3 sequence is 14 residues long.

Only a few counts were recorded for this clonotype. The CDR3 sequence: CASNTLGETQYF. The CDR3 DNA is TGTGCCAGCAACACACTGGGGGAGACCCAGTACTTC. The chain joins TRBV28 to TRBJ2-5; the D is unclear. V was cut by 7 bases and J by 5 bases, with 11 bases left in between. CDR1 MDHEN and CDR2 SYDVKM come from the germline V gene. CDR3 length: 12 residues.

Ten or more counts support this clonotype. This rearrangement joins TRBV7-6 to TRBJ1-1; the match to TRBD1 covers 10 bases. CDR3 length equals 13 residues. Germline V gives CDR1 SGHVS, CDR2 FNYEAQ. Trimming removed 5 bases from V and 6 bases from J; junction bases left unmatched: 3. As DNA, the CDR3 is TGTGCCAGCAGCCAAGGACAGGGGGCTGAAGCTTTCTTT. Protein: CASSQGQGAEAFF.

The CDR3 sequence: CASSTVQGNPGANVLTF. The CDR3, as DNA: TGTGCCAGTAGTACGGTACAGGGGAACCCTGGGGCCAACGTCCTGACTTTC. This chain connects TRBV19 to TRBJ2-6; 7 bases match TRBD1. The CDR3 totals 17 residues. Germline V gives CDR1 LNHDA, CDR2 SQIVND (reference sequence). J lost 2 bases, V lost 4 bases, and 8 bases had no gene match.

To note about this clonotype: A much bigger clone sits one base away, suggesting this may be a read error. The chain employs TRBV2 and TRBJ2-7; D is unclear. The DNA end is more similar to TRBJ2-1, so the J call may be wrong. In germline, CDR1 is SNHLY, CDR2 FYNNEI. The CDR3 totals 13 residues. CDR3 loop: CASSGDNSYEQFF. The CDR3 bases are TGTGCCAGCAGTGGCGACAACTCCTACGAGCAGTTCTTC.

The chain combines TRBV29-1 with TRBJ1-1; TRBD1 aligns across 8 bases. Looked up from germline, CDR1 is SQVTM and CDR2 is ANQGSEA. V was clipped by 7 bases and J by 8 bases; unmatched bases: 9. This CDR3 is 12 amino acids long. DNA of the CDR3: TGCAGCGCCGGGACAGGCAGGGTCGAAGCTTTCTTT. It is translated as CSAGTGRVEAFF. Combining the CDR3 with reference TRBV29-1 and TRBJ1-1 gives the whole variable domain SAVISQKPSRDICQRGTSLTIQCQVDSQVTMMFWYRQQPGQSLTLIATANQGSEATYESGFVIDKFPISRPNLTFSTLTVSNMSPEDSSIYLCSAGTGRVEAFFGQGTRLTVV.